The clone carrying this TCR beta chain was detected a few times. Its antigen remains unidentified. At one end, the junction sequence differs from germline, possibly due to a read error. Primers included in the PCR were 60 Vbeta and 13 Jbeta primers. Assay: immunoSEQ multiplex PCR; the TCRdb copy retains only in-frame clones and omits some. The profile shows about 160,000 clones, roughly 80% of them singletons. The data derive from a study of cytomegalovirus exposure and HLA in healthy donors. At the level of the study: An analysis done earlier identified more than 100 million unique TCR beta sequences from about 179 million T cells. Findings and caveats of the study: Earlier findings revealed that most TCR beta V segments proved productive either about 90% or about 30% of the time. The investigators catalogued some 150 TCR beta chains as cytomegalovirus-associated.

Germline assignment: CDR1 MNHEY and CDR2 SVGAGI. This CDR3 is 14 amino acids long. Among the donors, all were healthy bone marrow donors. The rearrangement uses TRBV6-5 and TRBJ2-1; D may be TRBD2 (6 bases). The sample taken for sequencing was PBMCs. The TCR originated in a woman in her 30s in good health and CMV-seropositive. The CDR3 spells CACRTGVGGNEQFF. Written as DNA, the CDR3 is TGTGCCTGCAGAACGGGAGTTGGTGGCAATGAGCAGTTCTTC.